The sequence of this TCR beta chain was determined in a study of OX40 agonist ivuxolimab in advanced cancers. Profiling relied on immunoSEQ multiplex PCR, and the TCRdb table lists in-frame clones only, not all of them. The profile shows roughly 49,000 clones, about 81% of them singletons. The ends lost 3 bases at V and 1 base at J; junction bases unmatched: 1. This CDR3 has 16 residues. Germline loops: CDR1 LNHDA, CDR2 SQIVND (reference sequence). A word on this clone: Its specificity is unknown.

The study, taken as a whole, reports: CD4+ and CD8+ blood T cells expanded clonally by week 6 at 0.1 to 3.0 mg/kg.

Sequenced here: CD4+ or CD8+ T cells sorted from blood, sampled in a trial of the OX40 agonist ivuxolimab. This clonotype was obtained from an adult with an advanced solid tumor such as melanoma, head and neck, liver or kidney cancer. The chain carries TRBV19 and TRBJ1-5, with 12 bases aligning to TRBD1. The CDR3 loop reads CASSMGQGASNQPQHF. The CDR3 DNA reads as TGTGCCAGTAGTATGGGACAGGGGGCAAGCAATCAGCCCCAGCATTTT.